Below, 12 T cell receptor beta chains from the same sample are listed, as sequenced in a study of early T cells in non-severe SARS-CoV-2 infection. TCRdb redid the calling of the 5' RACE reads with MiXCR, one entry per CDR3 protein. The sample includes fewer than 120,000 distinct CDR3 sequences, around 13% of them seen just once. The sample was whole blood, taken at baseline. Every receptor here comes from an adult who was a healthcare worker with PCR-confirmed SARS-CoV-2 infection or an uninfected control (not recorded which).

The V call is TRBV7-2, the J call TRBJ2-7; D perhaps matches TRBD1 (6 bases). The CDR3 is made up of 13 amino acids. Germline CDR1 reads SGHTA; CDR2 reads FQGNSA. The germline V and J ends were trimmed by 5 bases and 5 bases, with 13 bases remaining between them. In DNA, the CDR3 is TGTGCCAGCAGCAGGGGCAGGGGCGACGAGCAGTACTTC. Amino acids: CASSRGRGDEQYF. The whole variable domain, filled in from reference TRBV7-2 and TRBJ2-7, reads GAGVSQSPSNKVTEKGKDVELRCDPISGHTALYWYRQSLGQGLEFLIYFQGNSAPDKSGLPSDRFSAERTGGSVSTLTIQRTQQEDSAVYLCASSRGRGDEQYFGPGTRLTVT.

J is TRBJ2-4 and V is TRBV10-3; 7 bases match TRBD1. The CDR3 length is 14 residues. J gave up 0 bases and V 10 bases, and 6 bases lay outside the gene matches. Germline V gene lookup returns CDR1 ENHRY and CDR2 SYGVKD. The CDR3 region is CATQQGIAKNIQYF. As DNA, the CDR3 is TGTGCCACCCAACAGGGGATAGCCAAAAACATTCAGTACTTC.

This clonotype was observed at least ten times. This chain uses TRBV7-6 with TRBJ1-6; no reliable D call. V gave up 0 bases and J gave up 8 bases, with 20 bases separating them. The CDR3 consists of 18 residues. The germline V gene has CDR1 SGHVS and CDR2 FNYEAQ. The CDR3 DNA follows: TGTGCCAGCAGCTTAGCTTCTCTCTCGGGGATCCAGGATTCACCCCTCCACTTT. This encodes CASSLASLSGIQDSPLHF.

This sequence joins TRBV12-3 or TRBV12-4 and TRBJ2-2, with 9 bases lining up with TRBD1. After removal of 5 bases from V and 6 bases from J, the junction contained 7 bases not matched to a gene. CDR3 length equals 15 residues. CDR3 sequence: CASSRAQGAAGELFF. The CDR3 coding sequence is TGTGCCAGCAGTCGAGCACAGGGGGCCGCCGGGGAGCTGTTTTTT.

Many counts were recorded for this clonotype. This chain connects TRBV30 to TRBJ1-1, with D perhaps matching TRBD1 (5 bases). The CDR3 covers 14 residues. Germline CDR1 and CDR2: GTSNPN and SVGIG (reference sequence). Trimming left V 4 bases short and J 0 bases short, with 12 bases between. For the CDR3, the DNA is TGTGCCTGGAACCTCGGACAAGTGAACACTGAAGCTTTCTTT. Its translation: CAWNLGQVNTEAFF.

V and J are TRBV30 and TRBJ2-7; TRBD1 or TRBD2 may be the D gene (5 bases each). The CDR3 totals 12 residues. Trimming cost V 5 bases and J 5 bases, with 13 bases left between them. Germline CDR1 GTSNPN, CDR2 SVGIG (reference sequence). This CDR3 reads CAWDSGTHEQYF. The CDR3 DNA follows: TGTGCCTGGGACTCGGGGACCCACGAGCAGTACTTC.

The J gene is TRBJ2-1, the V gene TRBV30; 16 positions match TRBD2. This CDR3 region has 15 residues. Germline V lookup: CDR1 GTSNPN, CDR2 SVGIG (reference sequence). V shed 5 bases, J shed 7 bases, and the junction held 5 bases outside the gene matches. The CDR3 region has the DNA TGTGCCTGGCGGGGACTAGCGGGAGGGCCAAATGAGCAGTTCTTC. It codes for CAWRGLAGGPNEQFF.

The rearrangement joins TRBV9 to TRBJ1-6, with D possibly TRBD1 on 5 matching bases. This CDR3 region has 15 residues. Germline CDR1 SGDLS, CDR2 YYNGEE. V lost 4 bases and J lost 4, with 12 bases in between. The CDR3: CASSPARQYNSPLHF. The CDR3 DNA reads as TGTGCCAGCAGCCCTGCCCGACAGTATAATTCACCCCTCCACTTT.

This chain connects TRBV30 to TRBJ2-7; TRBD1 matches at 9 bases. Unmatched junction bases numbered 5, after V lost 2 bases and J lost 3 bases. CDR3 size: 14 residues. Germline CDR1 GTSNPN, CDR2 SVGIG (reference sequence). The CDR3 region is CAWSRGQGLYEQYF. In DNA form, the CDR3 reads TGTGCCTGGAGTCGTGGACAGGGGCTCTACGAGCAGTACTTC.

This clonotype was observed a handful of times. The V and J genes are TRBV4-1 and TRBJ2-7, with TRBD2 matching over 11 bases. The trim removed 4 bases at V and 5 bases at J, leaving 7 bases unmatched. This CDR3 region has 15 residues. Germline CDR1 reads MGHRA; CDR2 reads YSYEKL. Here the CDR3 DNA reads TGCGCCAGCAGCCCAGAGATAGCGGGGGGGCACGAGCAGTACTTC. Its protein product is CASSPEIAGGHEQYF.

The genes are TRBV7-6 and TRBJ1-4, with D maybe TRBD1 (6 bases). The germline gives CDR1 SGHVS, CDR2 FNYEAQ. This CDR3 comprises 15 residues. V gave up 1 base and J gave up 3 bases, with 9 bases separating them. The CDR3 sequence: CASSLGGQANEKLFF. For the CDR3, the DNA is TGTGCCAGCAGCTTAGGGGGACAAGCTAATGAAAAACTGTTTTTT.

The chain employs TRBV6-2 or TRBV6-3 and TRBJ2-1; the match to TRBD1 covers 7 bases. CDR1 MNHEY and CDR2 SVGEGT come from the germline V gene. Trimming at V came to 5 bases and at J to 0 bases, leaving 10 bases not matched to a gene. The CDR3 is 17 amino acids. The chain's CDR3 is CASSPRDSLISYNEQFF. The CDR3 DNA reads TGTGCCAGCAGTCCCCGGGACAGCCTAATCTCCTACAATGAGCAGTTCTTC.